The clone carrying this TCR beta chain was seen a few times. This record belongs to a study of T cell responses to AZD1222 COVID-19 vaccine. Germline lookup yields CDR1 ENHRY and CDR2 SYGVKD. This CDR3 has 16 residues. V dropped 10 bases and J dropped 4; count of bases not matched to a gene: 14. Profiling relied on immunoSEQ multiplex PCR, and the TCRdb table lists in-frame clones only, not all of them. The table includes about 120,000 clones, about four fifths detected once. Here the sequenced sample was peripheral blood, taken on day 0 of AZD1222 vaccination. This TCR was sampled from an adult in good health. The chain carries TRBV10-3 and TRBJ2-2; 8 nucleotides line up with TRBD1. The CDR3, as DNA: TGTGCCAGATTGACAGGGGAGGTCTTAGCCACCGGGGAGCTGTTTTTT. It specifies CARLTGEVLATGELFF.